One sample yielded the 26 T cell receptor beta chains listed below, sequenced in a study of identical twins. Each CDR3 protein gets one entry after TCRdb re-called the 5' RACE reads with MiXCR. The repertoire holds approximately 490,000 distinct CDR3 sequences, with approximately 20% as singletons. Separately, the same data were catalogued under a study of yellow fever vaccine responses in identical twins.

The sample was CD4+ T cells sorted from blood. The receptors were sampled from a woman aged 18-29 years in good health.

This clonotype was observed a few times. The chain employs TRBV9 and TRBJ1-2; possibly TRBD1 for D (5 bases). CDR1 is SGDLS, CDR2 YYNGEE, per germline. The V end lost 0 bases, the J end lost 2 bases, and 8 bases lay between the germline ends. This CDR3 is built from 14 residues. The CDR3 DNA reads TGTGCCAGCAGCGTAGGGGGCTTAAACTATGGCTACACCTTC. Amino acids: CASSVGGLNYGYTF.

This clonotype was recorded many times. V and J are TRBV6-2 or TRBV6-3 and TRBJ2-3, with unresolved D. Germline loops: CDR1 MNHEY, CDR2 SVGEGT. V was shortened by 2 bases and J by 1 base, with 16 bases between the two germline ends. The CDR3 runs 17 residues. DNA of the CDR3: TGTGCCAGCAGTTACCCCATAGGAGCGACGGGCACAGATACGCAGTATTTT. Residues: CASSYPIGATGTDTQYF.

Many counts were recorded for this clonotype. This chain connects TRBV7-8 to TRBJ2-7; D gene unclear. CDR1 and CDR2 (germline): SGHVS, FQNEAQ. Trimming removed 1 base at V and 0 bases at J, with 7 bases between. CDR3 length: 14 amino acids. The CDR3, as DNA: TGTGCCAGCAGCTTAGGGGGAAACTCCTACGAGCAGTACGTC. This gives the protein CASSLGGNSYEQYV.

The chain has TRBV5-1 and TRBJ2-5, with D maybe TRBD1 (5 bases). This CDR3 comprises 16 residues. Per the germline V gene, CDR1 is SGHRS and CDR2 is YFSETQ. V dropped 0 bases and J dropped 5 bases, with 17 bases sitting between them. This CDR3 is CASSLASPRGYETQYF. In DNA, the CDR3 is TGCGCCAGCAGCTTGGCTTCGCCAAGGGGTTATGAGACCCAGTACTTC.

This clonotype has only a few counts. The gene calls are TRBV10-3 and TRBJ2-1; TRBD2 matches at 12 bases. V trimming: 4 bases; J trimming: 10 bases; junction bases outside the gene matches: 2. This CDR3 has 13 residues. Germline lookup yields CDR1 ENHRY and CDR2 SYGVKD. The CDR3 region has the DNA TGTGCCATCAGTGGACTAGCGGGGGAGGAGCAGTTCTTC. Its translation is CAISGLAGEEQFF.

The chain has TRBV12-3 or TRBV12-4 and TRBJ1-1; no clear D. CDR3 length: 14 amino acids. V lost 1 base, J lost 7 bases, and 13 bases lay in between. CDR3 amino acids: CASSLGRERYEAFF. CDR3 sequence (DNA): TGTGCCAGCAGTTTAGGGAGGGAGAGGTATGAAGCTTTCTTT.

The CDR3 DNA sequence: TGTGCCAGCAGTTCCCGGACAGATCTCACCGGGGAGCTGTTTTTT. The encoded protein is CASSSRTDLTGELFF. The V and J genes are TRBV28 and TRBJ2-2, with D possibly TRBD1 on 6 matching bases. The V and J ends lost 4 bases and 4 bases respectively, with 13 bases between them. The CDR3 runs to 15 residues. The germline V gene encodes CDR1 MDHEN and CDR2 SYDVKM.

This chain links TRBV9 with TRBJ2-1, with a possible D match to TRBD2 (5 bases). The CDR3 extends over 14 amino acids. Trimming shortened V by 0 bases and J by 8 bases, and 12 bases separated the two germline ends. Germline-derived CDR1 and CDR2 are SGDLS and YYNGEE. The CDR3 is CASSVVSSSYEQFF. The CDR3 DNA reads as TGTGCCAGCAGCGTAGTGTCTAGCTCGTATGAGCAGTTCTTC.

The chain joins TRBV5-1 to TRBJ2-2; 13 bases are a match to TRBD2. V was pared by 4 bases and J by 4 bases, with 10 bases of the junction left unmatched. The CDR3 has 18 residues. Germline-derived CDR1 and CDR2 are SGHRS and YFSETQ. The CDR3 loop reads CASSVTSGRSPGTGELFF. The CDR3 bases are TGCGCCAGCAGCGTGACTAGCGGGAGGTCCCCTGGCACCGGGGAGCTGTTTTTT.

This clonotype was counted only a few times. The rearrangement links TRBV18 to TRBJ2-5, with 8 positions matching TRBD2. The CDR3 contains 15 residues. Per germline, CDR1 KGHSH and CDR2 LQKENI. The V gene end was trimmed by 5 bases and the J gene end by 4 bases; junction bases not matched to a gene: 9. As DNA, the CDR3 is TGTGCCAGCTCAGCCCCTTGGACTAGCAGAGAGACCCAGTACTTC. This sequence encodes CASSAPWTSRETQYF.

This rearrangement joins TRBV3-1 to TRBJ2-5; the match to TRBD2 covers 9 bases. Germline CDR1 LGHDT, CDR2 YNNKEL (reference sequence). This CDR3 has 15 amino acids. The ends lost 1 base at V and 5 bases at J; junction bases unmatched: 5. CDR3 region: CASSQASGNLETQYF. For the CDR3, the DNA is TGTGCCAGCAGCCAAGCTAGCGGGAACCTTGAGACCCAGTACTTC.

This clonotype was seen more than once but under ten times. The chain uses TRBV29-1 and TRBJ2-4; possibly TRBD1 or TRBD2 for D (5 bases each). The CDR3 loop spans 14 amino acids. V was clipped by 4 bases and J by 4 bases, with 14 bases between them. Germline CDR1 and CDR2: SQVTM and ANQGSEA. In DNA, the CDR3 is TGCAGCGTTGGAGGTACGGGGCAGAAAAACATTCAGTACTTC. It specifies CSVGGTGQKNIQYF.

In its sample, this clonotype was seen a few times. The chain employs TRBV7-3 and TRBJ2-1; tentative D call: TRBD2 (6 bases). With 5 bases removed from V and 5 bases from J, the gap between germline ends came to 16 bases. Germline values: CDR1 SGHTA, CDR2 FQGTGA. CDR3 size: 15 residues. The CDR3 DNA reads TGTGCCAGCAGCCACGGGGGAGGCCGACACAATGAGCAGTTCTTC. This gives the protein CASSHGGGRHNEQFF.

The chain has TRBV5-5 and TRBJ2-7, with TRBD1 identical over 7 bases. CDR1 is SGHKS, CDR2 YYEKEE, per germline (reference sequence). Trimming removed 3 bases from V and 2 bases from J; junction bases left unmatched: 5. This CDR3 is built from 14 residues. The CDR3 bases are TGTGCCAGCAGCTCCGGGGACAGTACCTACGAGCAGTACGTC. It yields the protein CASSSGDSTYEQYV.

The J gene is TRBJ2-2, the V gene TRBV14; D possibly uses TRBD1 or TRBD2 (6 bases each). The V gene lost 1 base and the J gene lost 2 bases, with 32 bases spanning the gap. Germline lookup yields CDR1 SGHDN and CDR2 FVKESK. The CDR3 length is 23 residues. CDR3 amino acids: CASSQVWRYAGVIKGGNTGELFF. The CDR3 DNA follows: TGTGCCAGCAGCCAAGTATGGCGTTATGCTGGCGTTATTAAGGGGGGAAACACCGGGGAGCTGTTTTTT.

This clonotype was seen a handful of times. The J gene is TRBJ1-5, the V gene TRBV4-1; D is unresolved. CDR1 and CDR2 (germline): MGHRA, YSYEKL. This CDR3 contains 13 residues. V was pared by 4 bases and J by 5 bases, with 9 bases between. The CDR3 here is CASSRLGYQPQHF. In DNA, the CDR3 is TGCGCCAGCAGCCGGCTGGGGTATCAGCCCCAGCATTTT.

This clonotype has just a few counts. The gene calls are TRBV5-1 and TRBJ1-1; D unresolved. CDR3 length: 12 amino acids. CDR1 and CDR2 (germline): SGHRS, YFSETQ. The germline V and J ends were trimmed by 1 base and 8 bases, with 9 bases remaining between them. The CDR3 nucleotides are TGCGCCAGCAGCTTGCGGAGAGGAGAAGCTTTCTTT. It translates to CASSLRRGEAFF.

This clonotype appeared a few times. The chain is built from TRBV20-1 and TRBJ2-7; 8 nucleotides match TRBD2. V shed 3 bases and J 3 bases; nucleotides not matched to a gene: 10. This CDR3 is 15 amino acids long. The V gene's germline CDR1 is DFQATT and CDR2 SNEGSKA (reference sequence). The CDR3 coding sequence is TGCAGTGCTAGCGCCTCTAGCGGGCGCCTCTACGAGCAGTACTTC. Protein sequence: CSASASSGRLYEQYF.

The rearrangement links TRBV12-3 or TRBV12-4 to TRBJ1-5, with 8 bases aligning to TRBD1. The junction had 12 bases not matched to a gene; V was cut back by 6 bases and J by 8 bases. The CDR3 length is 15 residues. CDR3 DNA: TGTGCCAGCAGAACGACAGGGGAGACGAGTAAGCCCCAGCATTTT. Translation gives CASRTTGETSKPQHF.

The gene calls are TRBV5-1 and TRBJ2-1; TRBD2 matches 7 bases. The V segment lost 4 bases and the J segment 9 bases; nucleotides outside the gene matches: 16. CDR1 SGHRS and CDR2 YFSETQ come from the germline V gene. The CDR3 contains 16 residues. CDR3 sequence: CASSTSVLAGGIEQFF. In DNA form, the CDR3 reads TGCGCCAGCAGCACGAGTGTTTTAGCCGGGGGGATTGAGCAGTTCTTC. Supplemented by reference TRBV5-1 and TRBJ2-1, the full variable domain reads KAGVTQTPRYLIKTRGQQVTLSCSPISGHRSVSWYQQTPGQGLQFLFEYFSETQRNKGNFPGRFSGRQFSNSRSEMNVSTLELGDSALYLCASSTSVLAGGIEQFFGPGTRLTVL.

The J gene is TRBJ2-3, the V gene TRBV12-3 or TRBV12-4; 8 positions match TRBD1. J was trimmed by 1 base and V by 8 bases; bases with no gene match: 2. The CDR3 contains 13 residues. Here the CDR3 DNA reads TGTGCCAGCGGGACAGGAGGCACAGATACGCAGTATTTT. As protein: CASGTGGTDTQYF.

V is TRBV27 and J is TRBJ1-1, with D possibly matching TRBD1 (6 bases). CDR3 length: 16 amino acids. Trimming removed 5 bases from V and 1 base from J, with 17 bases in between. Germline loops: CDR1 MNHEY, CDR2 SMNVEV (reference sequence). This CDR3 reads CASSLRSGTRNTEAFF. Written as DNA, the CDR3 is TGTGCCAGCAGTCTGCGCAGCGGGACACGGAACACTGAAGCTTTCTTT.

This clonotype showed up just a few times. The rearrangement uses TRBV5-1 and TRBJ2-1; TRBD2 agrees at 10 bases. Germline-derived CDR1 and CDR2 are SGHRS and YFSETQ. V lost 7 bases to trimming and J lost 4 bases; unmatched junction nucleotides: 11. The CDR3 loop spans 16 amino acids. The CDR3 region is CASSPLLAGLYNEQFF. In DNA, the CDR3 is TGCGCCAGCTCCCCCTTACTAGCGGGATTATACAATGAGCAGTTCTTC.

This clonotype was seen only a few times. The J gene is TRBJ1-1, the V gene TRBV4-2; 10 positions match TRBD1. V was pared by 0 bases and J by 5 bases, with 3 bases of the junction left unmatched. Germline V gives CDR1 LGHNA, CDR2 YNFKEQ. CDR3 length: 15 amino acids. The CDR3 nucleotides read TGTGCCAGCAGCCAAGAGGGGACAGGGGCGACTGAAGCTTTCTTT. This encodes CASSQEGTGATEAFF.

J is TRBJ2-2 and V is TRBV7-9; TRBD1 aligns across 9 bases. Germline V lookup: CDR1 SEHNR, CDR2 FQNEAQ (reference sequence). The junction had 7 bases not matched to a gene; V was cut back by 4 bases and J by 4 bases. The CDR3 contains 16 residues. The CDR3: CASSSWTGVGTGELFF. CDR3 DNA sequence: TGTGCCAGCAGCTCATGGACAGGGGTGGGCACCGGGGAGCTGTTTTTT. The full variable domain, with the rest looked up from reference TRBV7-9 and TRBJ2-2, is DTGVSQNPRHKITKRGQNVTFRCDPISEHNRLYWYRQTLGQGPEFLTYFQNEAQLEKSRLLSDRFSAERPKGSFSTLEIQRTEQGDSAMYLCASSSWTGVGTGELFFGEGSRLTVL.

This clonotype has just a few counts. V is TRBV24-1 and J is TRBJ2-1; D is ambiguous. The CDR3 spans 17 residues. CDR1 and CDR2 (germline): KGHDR, SFDVKD. V lost 1 base, J lost 0 bases, and 12 bases lay in between. DNA of the CDR3: TGTGCCACCAGTGATTTTGGGCTGAGAGACTCCTACAATGAGCAGTTCTTC. Residues: CATSDFGLRDSYNEQFF.